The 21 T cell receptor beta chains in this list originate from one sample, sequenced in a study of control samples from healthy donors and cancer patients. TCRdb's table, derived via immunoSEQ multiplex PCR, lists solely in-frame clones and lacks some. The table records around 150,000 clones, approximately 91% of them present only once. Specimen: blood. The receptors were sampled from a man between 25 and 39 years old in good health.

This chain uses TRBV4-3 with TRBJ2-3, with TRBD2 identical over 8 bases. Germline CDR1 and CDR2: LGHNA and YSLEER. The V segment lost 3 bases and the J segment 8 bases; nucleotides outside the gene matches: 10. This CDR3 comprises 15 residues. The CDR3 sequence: CASSQSRGGGGTQYF. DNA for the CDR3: TGCGCCAGCAGCCAGTCACGGGGGGGCGGGGGTACGCAGTATTTT.

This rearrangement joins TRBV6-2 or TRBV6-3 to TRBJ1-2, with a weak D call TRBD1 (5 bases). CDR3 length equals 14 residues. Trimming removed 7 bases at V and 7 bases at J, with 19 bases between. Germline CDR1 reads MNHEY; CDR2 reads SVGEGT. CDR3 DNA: TGTGCCAGCAACCCCCGGCGGGGCTCTTTTGGCTACACCTTC. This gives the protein CASNPRRGSFGYTF.

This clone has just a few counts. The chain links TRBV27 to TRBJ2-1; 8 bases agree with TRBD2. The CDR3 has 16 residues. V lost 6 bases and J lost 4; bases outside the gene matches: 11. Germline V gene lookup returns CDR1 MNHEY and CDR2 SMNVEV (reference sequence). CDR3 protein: CASRNGGGGPYNEQFF. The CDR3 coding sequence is TGTGCCAGCAGAAATGGGGGCGGGGGGCCTTACAATGAGCAGTTCTTC.

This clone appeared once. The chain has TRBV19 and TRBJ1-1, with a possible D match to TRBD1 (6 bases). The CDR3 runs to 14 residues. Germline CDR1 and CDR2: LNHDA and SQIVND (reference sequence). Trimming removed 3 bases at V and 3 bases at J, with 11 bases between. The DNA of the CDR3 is TGTGCCAGTAGTATCGGGCCAGGGGACACTGAAGCTTTCTTT. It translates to CASSIGPGDTEAFF.

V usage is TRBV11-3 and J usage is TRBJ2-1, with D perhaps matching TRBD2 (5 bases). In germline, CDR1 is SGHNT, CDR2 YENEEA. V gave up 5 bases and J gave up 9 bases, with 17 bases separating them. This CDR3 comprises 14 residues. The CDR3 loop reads CASSHRSLAGEQFF. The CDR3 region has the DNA TGTGCCAGCAGCCATCGATCCCTAGCCGGTGAGCAGTTCTTC.

The CDR3 sequence is CASSSPGKVLPGELFF. The CDR3 DNA sequence: TGTGCCAGCAGTTCCCCGGGGAAGGTCCTCCCCGGGGAGCTGTTTTTT. The gene calls are TRBV27 and TRBJ2-2, with D possibly matching TRBD2 (5 bases). This CDR3 comprises 16 residues. With 4 bases removed from V and 6 bases from J, the gap between germline ends came to 18 bases. The germline CDR1 and CDR2 sequences are MNHEY and SMNVEV (reference sequence).

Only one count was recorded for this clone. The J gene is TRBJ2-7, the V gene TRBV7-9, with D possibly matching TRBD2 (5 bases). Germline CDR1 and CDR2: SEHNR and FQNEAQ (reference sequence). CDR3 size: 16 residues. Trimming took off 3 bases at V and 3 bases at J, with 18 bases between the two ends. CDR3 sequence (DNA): TGTGCCAGCAGCTTCCATACGTCAGGAGGAATCTACGAGCAGTACTTC. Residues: CASSFHTSGGIYEQYF.

The CDR3 DNA is TGTGCCTGGAGGGATCTGCGCTATGGCTACACCTTC. This codes for CAWRDLRYGYTF. This sequence joins TRBV30 and TRBJ1-2, with no clear D. Germline V gene sequence: CDR1 GTSNPN, CDR2 SVGIG (reference sequence). CDR3 length: 12 amino acids. V lost 3 bases and J 4 bases, leaving 9 bases between the germline ends.

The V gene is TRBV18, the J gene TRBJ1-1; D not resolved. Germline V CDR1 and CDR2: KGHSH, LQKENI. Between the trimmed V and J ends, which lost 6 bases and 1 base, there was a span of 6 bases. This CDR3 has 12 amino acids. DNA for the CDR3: TGTGCCAGCTCTGGGAGGAACACTGAAGCTTTCTTT. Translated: CASSGRNTEAFF.

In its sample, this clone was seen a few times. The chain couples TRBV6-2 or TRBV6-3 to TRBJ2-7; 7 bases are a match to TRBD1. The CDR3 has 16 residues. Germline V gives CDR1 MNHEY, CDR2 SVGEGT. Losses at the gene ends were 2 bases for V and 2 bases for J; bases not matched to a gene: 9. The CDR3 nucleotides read TGTGCCAGCAGTTACGAGGTATGGCAGGGGGCCTACGAGCAGTACTTC. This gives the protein CASSYEVWQGAYEQYF.

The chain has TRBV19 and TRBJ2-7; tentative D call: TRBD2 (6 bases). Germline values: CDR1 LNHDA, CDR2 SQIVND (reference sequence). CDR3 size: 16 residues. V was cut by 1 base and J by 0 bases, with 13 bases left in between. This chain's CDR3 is CASSIVPGEPSYEQYF. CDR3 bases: TGTGCCAGTAGTATAGTACCGGGGGAGCCCTCCTACGAGCAGTACTTC.

The CDR3 protein is CASSLRGTNTEAFF. The CDR3 DNA reads as TGTGCCAGCAGCTTACGGGGGACGAACACTGAAGCTTTCTTT. V usage is TRBV7-9 and J usage is TRBJ1-1, with D maybe TRBD1 (5 bases). V dropped 2 bases and J dropped 1 base, with 8 bases sitting between them. In germline, CDR1 is SEHNR, CDR2 FQNEAQ (reference sequence). This CDR3 region has 14 residues.

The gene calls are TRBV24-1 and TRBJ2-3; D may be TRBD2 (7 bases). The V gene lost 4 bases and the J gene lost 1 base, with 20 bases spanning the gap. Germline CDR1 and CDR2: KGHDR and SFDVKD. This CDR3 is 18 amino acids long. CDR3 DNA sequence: TGTGCCACCAGTGACCCCTCCCCGGTGCGGGGGCGCACAGATACGCAGTATTTT. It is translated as CATSDPSPVRGRTDTQYF.

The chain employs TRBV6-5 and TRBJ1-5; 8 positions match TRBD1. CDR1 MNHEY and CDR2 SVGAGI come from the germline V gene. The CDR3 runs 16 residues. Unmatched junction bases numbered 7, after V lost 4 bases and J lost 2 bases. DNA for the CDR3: TGTGCCAGCAGTTCCCAGGGGGCCTTCGGCAATCAGCCCCAGCATTTT. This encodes CASSSQGAFGNQPQHF.

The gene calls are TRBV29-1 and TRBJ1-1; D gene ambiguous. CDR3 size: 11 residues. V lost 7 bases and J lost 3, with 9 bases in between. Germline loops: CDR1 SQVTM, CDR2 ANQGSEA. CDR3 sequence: CSGLFYTEAFF. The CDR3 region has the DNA TGCAGCGGCCTGTTTTACACTGAAGCTTTCTTT.

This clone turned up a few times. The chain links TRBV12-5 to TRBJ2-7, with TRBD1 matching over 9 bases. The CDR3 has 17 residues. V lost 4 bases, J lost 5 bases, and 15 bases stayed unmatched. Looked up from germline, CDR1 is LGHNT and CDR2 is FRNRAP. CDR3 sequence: CASGSDRKTGGQDEQYF. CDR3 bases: TGTGCTAGTGGTTCGGATAGGAAGACAGGGGGACAGGACGAGCAGTACTTC.

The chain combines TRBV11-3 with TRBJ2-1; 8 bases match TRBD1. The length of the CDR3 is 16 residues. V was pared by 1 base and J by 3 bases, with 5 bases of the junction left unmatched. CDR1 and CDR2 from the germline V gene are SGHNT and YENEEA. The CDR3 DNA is TGTGCCAGCAGCTTAGCCGGGACAGGACACTACAATGAGCAGTTCTTC. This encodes CASSLAGTGHYNEQFF.

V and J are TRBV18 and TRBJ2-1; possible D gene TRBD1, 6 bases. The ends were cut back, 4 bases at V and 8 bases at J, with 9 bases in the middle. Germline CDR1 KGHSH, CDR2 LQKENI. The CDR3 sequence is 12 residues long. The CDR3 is CASSRQVDEQFF. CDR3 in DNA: TGTGCCAGCTCACGACAGGTAGATGAGCAGTTCTTC.

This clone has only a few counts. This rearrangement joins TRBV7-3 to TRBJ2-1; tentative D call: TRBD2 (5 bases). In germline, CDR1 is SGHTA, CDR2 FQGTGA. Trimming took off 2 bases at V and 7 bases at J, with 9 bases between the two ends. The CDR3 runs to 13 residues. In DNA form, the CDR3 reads TGTGCCAGCAGCTTATCCCCGGGAAATGAGCAGTTCTTC. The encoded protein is CASSLSPGNEQFF.

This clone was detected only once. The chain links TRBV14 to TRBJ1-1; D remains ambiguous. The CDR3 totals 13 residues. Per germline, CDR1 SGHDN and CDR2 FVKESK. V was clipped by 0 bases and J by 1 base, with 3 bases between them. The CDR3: CASSQEENTEAFF. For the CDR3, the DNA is TGTGCCAGCAGCCAAGAAGAGAACACTGAAGCTTTCTTT.

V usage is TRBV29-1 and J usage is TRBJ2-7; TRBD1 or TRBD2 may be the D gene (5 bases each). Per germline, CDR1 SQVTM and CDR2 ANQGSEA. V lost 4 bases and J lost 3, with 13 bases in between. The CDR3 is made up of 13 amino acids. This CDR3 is CSVALWGIYEQYF. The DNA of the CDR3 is TGCAGCGTTGCTTTGTGGGGGATCTACGAGCAGTACTTC.